This entry lists 21 T cell receptor beta chains sequenced from one sample in a study of shared clonotypes between healthy human individuals. Sequencing was performed with immunoSEQ multiplex PCR; in TCRdb, only in-frame clones are kept and a portion is missing. This table has hundreds of thousands of clones, 90% to 96% appearing once. Sequencing used naive CD4+ T cells sorted from blood. Subset given: CD45RA+ positively selected. All receptors come from a woman under 40 in good health.

The J gene is TRBJ2-6, the V gene TRBV5-1, with D maybe TRBD1 (6 bases). Trimming pared 5 bases from V and 3 bases from J, leaving 12 bases between. CDR1 SGHRS and CDR2 YFSETQ come from the germline V gene. The CDR3 consists of 15 residues. This CDR3 is CASRNRVGGANVLTF. For the CDR3, the DNA is TGCGCCAGCAGAAACAGGGTGGGTGGGGCCAACGTCCTGACTTTC.

This chain joins TRBV2 and TRBJ2-3; 9 bases align to TRBD2. The V segment lost 4 bases and the J segment 3 bases; nucleotides outside the gene matches: 5. Germline CDR1 is SNHLY and CDR2 is FYNNEI. This CDR3 is built from 15 residues. The CDR3 here is CASSVGLAGTDTQYF. The CDR3 region has the DNA TGTGCCAGCAGTGTAGGGCTAGCGGGAACAGATACGCAGTATTTT.

The chain uses TRBV18 and TRBJ2-3, with D unresolved. The V end lost 4 bases, the J end lost 2 bases, and 7 bases lay between the germline ends. The germline gives CDR1 KGHSH, CDR2 LQKENI. This CDR3 has 13 residues. The CDR3 region is CASSRGFTDTQYF. CDR3 bases: TGTGCCAGCTCACGGGGATTCACAGATACGCAGTATTTT.

This chain uses TRBV30 with TRBJ1-5; perhaps TRBD1 as D (6 bases). With 4 bases removed from V and 4 bases from J, the gap between germline ends came to 23 bases. Per germline, CDR1 GTSNPN and CDR2 SVGIG (reference sequence). The CDR3 loop spans 17 amino acids. CDR3 loop: CAWTLPGGVLGNQPQHF. Here the CDR3 DNA reads TGTGCCTGGACCCTCCCGGGGGGCGTGCTAGGGAATCAGCCCCAGCATTTT. The variable domain in full, with the rest retrieved from reference TRBV30 and TRBJ1-5, is SQTIHQWPATLVQPVGSPLSLECTVEGTSNPNLYWYRQAAGRGLQLLFYSVGIGQISSEVPQNLSASRPQDRQFILSSKKLLLSDSGFYLCAWTLPGGVLGNQPQHFGDGTRLSIL.

The chain combines TRBV27 with TRBJ2-7; no clear D gene. V was pared by 4 bases and J by 5 bases, with 15 bases between. The CDR3 covers 14 residues. Germline CDR1 and CDR2: MNHEY and SMNVEV (reference sequence). The CDR3 sequence is CASSSTRHFNEQYF. The DNA for the CDR3 is TGTGCCAGCAGTTCGACGCGACATTTCAACGAGCAGTACTTC.

With respect to this clone: Other DNA sequences within the sample encode an identical CDR3. The rearrangement joins TRBV7-9 to TRBJ2-7; tentative D call: TRBD2 (6 bases). CDR1 is SEHNR and CDR2 is FQNEAQ in the germline V gene (reference sequence). This CDR3 region has 14 residues. The germline V and J ends were trimmed by 3 bases and 1 base, with 10 bases remaining between them. The CDR3 sequence is CASSFSGGSYEQYF. The CDR3 DNA reads as TGTGCCAGCAGCTTTAGCGGAGGGTCCTACGAGCAGTACTTC. The whole variable domain, remainder taken from reference TRBV7-9 and TRBJ2-7, is DTGVSQNPRHKITKRGQNVTFRCDPISEHNRLYWYRQTLGQGPEFLTYFQNEAQLEKSRLLSDRFSAERPKGSFSTLEIQRTEQGDSAMYLCASSFSGGSYEQYFGPGTRLTVT.

The chain links TRBV5-4 to TRBJ2-7; possible D gene TRBD1, 6 bases. This CDR3 spans 13 amino acids. V shed 4 bases and J shed 2 bases, with 10 bases lying between them. CDR1 and CDR2 (germline): SGHNT, YYREEE (reference sequence). The CDR3 spells CASSTQGTYEQYF. CDR3 DNA sequence: TGTGCCAGCAGCACCCAGGGGACCTACGAGCAGTACTTC.

The CDR3 region has the DNA TGTGCCAGCAGCCCTCCAGGGGGATTTGGAGAGCAGTACTTC. Residues: CASSPPGGFGEQYF. V gene TRBV6-5 combines with J gene TRBJ2-7; TRBD1 agrees at 7 bases. V dropped 6 bases and J dropped 7; count of bases not matched to a gene: 12. From germline, CDR1 is MNHEY and CDR2 SVGAGI. The CDR3 loop spans 14 amino acids.

The J gene is TRBJ1-2, the V gene TRBV6-1; D ambiguous. This CDR3 comprises 17 residues. Trimming took 0 bases from V and 5 from J, leaving 19 bases between them. From germline, CDR1 is MNHNS and CDR2 SASEGT. Here the CDR3 DNA reads TGTGCCAGCAGTGAAGCCGCAGGCGCCGACCTCCTGTATGGCTACACCTTC. It translates to CASSEAAGADLLYGYTF.

The V and J genes are TRBV5-6 and TRBJ1-2; 9 nucleotides match TRBD1. This CDR3 is 16 amino acids long. V was clipped by 5 bases and J by 2 bases; unmatched bases: 10. Germline values: CDR1 SGHDT, CDR2 YYEEEE. CDR3 coding DNA: TGTGCCAGCAGTGGACAGGGGAGTCCTTCCAACTATGGCTACACCTTC. Protein product: CASSGQGSPSNYGYTF.

This clone is a singleton in its sample. This sequence joins TRBV6-5 and TRBJ1-2, with D perhaps TRBD1 (6 bases). This CDR3 has 13 amino acids. V shed 7 bases and J shed 3 bases, with 12 bases lying between them. Germline CDR1 MNHEY, CDR2 SVGAGI. The CDR3 reads CASTGALDYGYTF. The CDR3, as DNA: TGTGCCAGCACAGGGGCGTTGGACTATGGCTACACCTTC.

V is TRBV27 and J is TRBJ2-7, with 7 nucleotides matching TRBD2. Germline CDR1 reads MNHEY; CDR2 reads SMNVEV (reference sequence). The junction had 8 bases not matched to a gene; V was cut back by 8 bases and J by 7 bases. The CDR3 has 12 residues. Here the CDR3 reads CASAGRRGEQYF. The DNA of the CDR3 is TGTGCCAGCGCGGGACGGCGGGGGGAGCAGTACTTC.

V usage is TRBV10-1 and J usage is TRBJ1-3, with D unclear. V lost 2 bases, J lost 0 bases, and 8 bases lay in between. The CDR3 sequence is 15 residues long. Germline CDR1 reads WNHNN; CDR2 reads SYGVQD (reference sequence). Written as DNA, the CDR3 is TGCGCCAGCAGTGAGAATTTAGTCTCTGGAAACACCATATATTTT. This translates into CASSENLVSGNTIYF.

This clone was detected a few times. The gene calls are TRBV30 and TRBJ2-7, with 8 bases matching TRBD1. The CDR3 contains 11 residues. The V gene's germline CDR1 is GTSNPN and CDR2 SVGIG (reference sequence). With V trimmed by 1 base and J by 8 bases, 1 base remained unmatched. The CDR3 loop reads CAWSAGGQQYF. Written as DNA, the CDR3 is TGTGCCTGGAGTGCAGGGGGCCAGCAGTACTTC.

The chain has TRBV28 and TRBJ1-2, with TRBD1 matching 9 bases. CDR3 size: 14 residues. Germline CDR1 MDHEN, CDR2 SYDVKM. V gave up 5 bases and J gave up 8 bases; unmatched junction bases: 9. The CDR3 DNA reads TGTGCCAGCAGTAAACCCGGGACAGGGTGGGGCTACACCTTC. Its protein is CASSKPGTGWGYTF.

Here the CDR3 DNA reads TGTGCCAGCAGTCCCGACAGTATGTACGAGCAGTACTTC. Translated: CASSPDSMYEQYF. V gene TRBV28 combines with J gene TRBJ2-5, with D possibly being TRBD1 (5 bases). Gene TRBJ2-7 matches the end of the DNA better, so the J call may be wrong. The CDR3 sequence is 13 residues long. In germline, CDR1 is MDHEN, CDR2 SYDVKM.

This chain uses TRBV14 with TRBJ1-4, with D uncertain. V was pared by 3 bases and J by 0 bases, with 14 bases between. The length of the CDR3 is 17 residues. Germline V lookup: CDR1 SGHDN, CDR2 FVKESK. The CDR3 nucleotides read TGTGCCAGCAGCCAGGAAGAGCCAGTTGCAACTAATGAAAAACTGTTTTTT. Encoded protein: CASSQEEPVATNEKLFF.

This clone occurred a few times. The chain combines TRBV7-8 with TRBJ2-7, with 9 bases lining up with TRBD1. CDR3 length equals 15 residues. Germline values: CDR1 SGHVS, CDR2 FQNEAQ. Trimming at V came to 5 bases and at J to 7 bases, leaving 12 bases not matched to a gene. The CDR3 protein is CASSQGGQGFGEQYF. DNA for the CDR3: TGTGCCAGCAGCCAAGGTGGACAGGGGTTTGGGGAGCAGTACTTC.

This chain joins TRBV14 and TRBJ2-2, with 8 positions matching TRBD2. The length of the CDR3 is 14 residues. V lost 8 bases to trimming and J lost 4 bases; unmatched junction nucleotides: 6. Germline V CDR1 and CDR2: SGHDN, FVKESK. This CDR3 reads CASGSGTFTGELFF. The CDR3 DNA reads TGTGCCAGCGGTAGCGGGACGTTCACCGGGGAGCTGTTTTTT.

The count of this clone is one. This chain links TRBV2 with TRBJ2-3; D gene ambiguous. Germline CDR1 reads SNHLY; CDR2 reads FYNNEI. V lost 4 bases and J 6 bases, leaving 8 bases between the germline ends. CDR3 length: 12 residues. CDR3 protein: CASSATSDTQYF. The DNA of the CDR3 is TGTGCCAGCAGTGCCACCTCCGATACGCAGTATTTT.

Note on this clone: Germline and junction disagree at one end, which may indicate a read error. J is TRBJ2-7 and V is TRBV7-9, with a tentative D call TRBD2 (6 bases). Germline V lookup: CDR1 SEHNR, CDR2 FQNEAQ (reference sequence). The CDR3 extends over 16 amino acids. In DNA, the CDR3 is TGTGCCAGCAGCCCCGGTCGGGCTAGCGTCTCCTCCGAGCAGTACTTC. Its translation: CASSPGRASVSSEQYF.